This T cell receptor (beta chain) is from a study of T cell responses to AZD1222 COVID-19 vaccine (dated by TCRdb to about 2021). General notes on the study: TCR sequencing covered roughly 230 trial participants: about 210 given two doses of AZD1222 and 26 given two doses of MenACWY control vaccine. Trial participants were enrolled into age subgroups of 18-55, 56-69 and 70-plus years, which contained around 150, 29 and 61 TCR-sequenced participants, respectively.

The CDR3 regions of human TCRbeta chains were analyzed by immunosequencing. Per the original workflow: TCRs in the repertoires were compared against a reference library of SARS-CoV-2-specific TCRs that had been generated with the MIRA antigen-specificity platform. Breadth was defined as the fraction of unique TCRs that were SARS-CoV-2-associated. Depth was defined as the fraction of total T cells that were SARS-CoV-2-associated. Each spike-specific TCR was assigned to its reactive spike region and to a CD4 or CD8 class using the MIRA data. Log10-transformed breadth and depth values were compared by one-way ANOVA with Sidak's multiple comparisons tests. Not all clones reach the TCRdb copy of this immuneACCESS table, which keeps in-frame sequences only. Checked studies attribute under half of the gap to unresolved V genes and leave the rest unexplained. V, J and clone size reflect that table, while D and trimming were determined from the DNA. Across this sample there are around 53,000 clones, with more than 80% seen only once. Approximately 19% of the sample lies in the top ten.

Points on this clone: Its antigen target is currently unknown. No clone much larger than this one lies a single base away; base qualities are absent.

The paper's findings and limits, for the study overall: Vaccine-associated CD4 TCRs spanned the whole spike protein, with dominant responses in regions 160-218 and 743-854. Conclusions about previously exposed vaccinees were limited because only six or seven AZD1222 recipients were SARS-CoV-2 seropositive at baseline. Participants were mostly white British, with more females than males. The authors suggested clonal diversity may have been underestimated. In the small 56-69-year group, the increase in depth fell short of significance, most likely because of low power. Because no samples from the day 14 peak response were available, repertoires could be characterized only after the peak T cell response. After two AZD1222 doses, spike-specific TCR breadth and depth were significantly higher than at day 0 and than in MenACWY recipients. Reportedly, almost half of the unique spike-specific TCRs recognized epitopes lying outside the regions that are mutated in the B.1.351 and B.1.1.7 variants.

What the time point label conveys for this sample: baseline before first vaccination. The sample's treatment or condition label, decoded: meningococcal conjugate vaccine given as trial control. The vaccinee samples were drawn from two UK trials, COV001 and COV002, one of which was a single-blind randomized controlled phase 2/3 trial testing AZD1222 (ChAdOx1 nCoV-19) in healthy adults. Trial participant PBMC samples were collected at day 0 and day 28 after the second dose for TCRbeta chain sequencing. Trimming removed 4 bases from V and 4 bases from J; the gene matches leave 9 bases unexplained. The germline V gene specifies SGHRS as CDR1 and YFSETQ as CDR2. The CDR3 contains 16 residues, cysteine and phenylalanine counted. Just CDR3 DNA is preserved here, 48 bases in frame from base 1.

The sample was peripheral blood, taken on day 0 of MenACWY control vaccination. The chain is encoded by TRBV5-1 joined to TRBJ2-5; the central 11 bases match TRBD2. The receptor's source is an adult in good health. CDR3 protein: CASSLMTSGIGETQYF. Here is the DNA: TGCGCCAGCAGCCTGATGACTAGCGGGATCGGAGAGACCCAGTACTTC.